The sequence of this TCR beta chain was determined in a study of T cell responses to AZD1222 COVID-19 vaccine. Clones were sequenced by immunoSEQ multiplex PCR, and TCRdb holds only the in-frame ones, with some missing. The data show about 190,000 clones, roughly 92% seen once. Germline V gene data show CDR1 as SGHAT and CDR2 as FQNNGV. The CDR3 runs 14 residues. V was trimmed by 0 bases and J by 5 bases, leaving 10 bases between them. The TCR sequence derives from an adult in good health. The rearrangement joins TRBV11-2 to TRBJ1-1, with a tentative D call TRBD1 (5 bases). Material: peripheral blood, obtained on day 0 of AZD1222 vaccination. The chain's CDR3 is CASSLDPGLTEAFF. The CDR3 DNA is TGTGCCAGCAGCTTAGACCCGGGGCTGACTGAAGCTTTCTTT.